This T cell receptor beta chain was observed in a study of blood T cell repertoires in COVID-19. The overall study: Acute and convalescent COVID-19 specimens originated in the United States, Italy and Spain. T cells, B-cell-depleted T cells, or PBMCs supplied cDNA or gDNA.

This table comes from immunoSEQ multiplex PCR, and its TCRdb copy is limited to in-frame clones, with some not included. The sample records 85,000 to 100,000 clones, about 86% being singletons. Those enrolled in Seattle joined during active infection and were followed longitudinally afterward. This CDR3 is built from 17 residues. The germline V and J ends were trimmed by 0 bases and 4 bases, with 19 bases remaining between them. Germline V gene lookup returns CDR1 SGDLS and CDR2 YYNGEE. This clone was seen just once. The sequencing input was peripheral blood. The chain links TRBV9 to TRBJ1-2, with D unclear. This receptor was obtained from a man between 45 and 60 years old with COVID-19, enrolled during active disease. The CDR3 is CASSVEHPGKRSYGYTF. The DNA for the CDR3 is TGTGCCAGCAGCGTAGAACACCCGGGGAAGAGGAGCTATGGCTACACCTTC.